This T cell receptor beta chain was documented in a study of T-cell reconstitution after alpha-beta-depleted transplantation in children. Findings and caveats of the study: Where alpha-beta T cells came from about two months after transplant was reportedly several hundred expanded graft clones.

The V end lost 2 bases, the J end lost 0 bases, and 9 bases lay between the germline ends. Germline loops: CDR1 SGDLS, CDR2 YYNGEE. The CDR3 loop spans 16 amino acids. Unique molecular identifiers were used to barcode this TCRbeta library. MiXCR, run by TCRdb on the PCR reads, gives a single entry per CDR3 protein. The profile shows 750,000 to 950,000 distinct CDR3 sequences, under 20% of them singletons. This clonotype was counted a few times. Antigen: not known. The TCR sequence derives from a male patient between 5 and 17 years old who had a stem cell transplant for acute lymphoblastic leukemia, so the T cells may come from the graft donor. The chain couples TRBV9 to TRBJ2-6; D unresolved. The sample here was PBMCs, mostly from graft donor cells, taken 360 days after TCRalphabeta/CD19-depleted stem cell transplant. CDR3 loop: CASSVDRSSGANVLTF. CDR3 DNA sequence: TGTGCCAGCAGCGTGGACCGAAGCTCTGGGGCCAACGTCCTGACTTTC.